The T cell receptor (beta chain) described here comes from a study of CD8+CD57+ T cells in acquired aplastic anemia. The study, taken as a whole, reports: The number of CD8+ CDR3 sequences shared by patients and controls was approximately 30.

V dropped 1 base and J dropped 4 bases, with 10 bases sitting between them. This CDR3 contains 14 residues. The study profiled TCR beta VDJ and CDR3 using genomic DNA as template. Using its own MiXCR run on the reads, TCRdb lists one record per CDR3 protein. Of some 290,000 distinct CDR3 sequences listed, 45% to 65% are singletons. As to this clonotype: Its matching antigen is unknown.

This sequence joins TRBV12-3 or TRBV12-4 and TRBJ1-1; D gene ambiguous. The source is a human donor with severe aplastic anemia or a healthy control (not recorded which). Sequenced input: sorted CD4+, CD8+, or CD8+CD57+ T cells (not recorded which) from PBMCs. CDR3 sequence reads: CASSLGRMGTEAFF. CDR3 in DNA: TGTGCCAGCAGTTTAGGGAGGATGGGCACTGAAGCTTTCTTT.